This TCR beta chain is drawn from a study of CD8+ T cells in alopecia areata. Looking at the study overall: A 6-month off-drug phase came after tofacitinib, which had lasted 6 to 18 months. Study-wide results and caveats: Scalp specimens additionally yield sequences from normal skin's resident alphabeta T cells. Elevated clonality characterized lesional scalp relative to normal scalp, particularly in alopecia totalis/universalis. Throughout tofacitinib, many expanded lesional clones continued to persist in scalp and blood.

Comment on this clone: Its target is not known.

Sequencing templates came from extracted RNA that was reverse transcribed into cDNA. Sequenced by immunoSEQ multiplex PCR; TCRdb stores in-frame clones only, minus some. This sample has roughly 200,000 clones, with 53% found just once. The treatment: oral pan-JAK inhibitor, 5-10 mg twice daily. In germline, CDR1 is MGHDK, CDR2 SYGVNS. The ends were cut back, 11 bases at V and 2 bases at J, with 10 bases in the middle. This CDR3 is built from 12 residues. This clonotype was obtained from a human donor with alopecia areata. Sequenced here: CD8+ T cells sorted from blood, sampled at week 24, from a patient treated with tofacitinib. The chain links TRBV25-1 to TRBJ2-1; D not certain. CDR3 residues: CASGTAYNEQFF. The CDR3 DNA reads as TGTGCCTCGGGCACAGCCTACAATGAGCAGTTCTTC.